This entry describes one TCR beta chain. This sample stems from a study of control samples from healthy donors and cancer patients. Libraries were prepared by immunoSEQ multiplex PCR; TCRdb keeps only in-frame clonotypes and omits some of them. The data contain about 180,000 clones, roughly 94% of them singletons. This CDR3 comprises 15 residues. Germline V gives CDR1 LNHNV, CDR2 YYDKDF (reference sequence). V lost 0 bases, J lost 10 bases, and 5 bases stayed unmatched. The sequenced sample was blood. J is TRBJ1-6 and V is TRBV15, with 8 bases that match TRBD1. The origin of this receptor is a young woman in good health. Here the CDR3 reads CATSRDQGAGSPLHF. The CDR3 bases are TGTGCCACCAGCAGAGATCAGGGGGCGGGGTCACCCCTCCACTTT. The full variable domain, its missing parts supplied by reference TRBV15 and TRBJ1-6, is DAMVIQNPRYQVTQFGKPVTLSCSQTLNHNVMYWYQQKSSQAPKLLFHYYDKDFNNEADTPDNFQSRRPNTSFCFLDIRSPGLGDTAMYLCATSRDQGAGSPLHFGNGTRLTVT.